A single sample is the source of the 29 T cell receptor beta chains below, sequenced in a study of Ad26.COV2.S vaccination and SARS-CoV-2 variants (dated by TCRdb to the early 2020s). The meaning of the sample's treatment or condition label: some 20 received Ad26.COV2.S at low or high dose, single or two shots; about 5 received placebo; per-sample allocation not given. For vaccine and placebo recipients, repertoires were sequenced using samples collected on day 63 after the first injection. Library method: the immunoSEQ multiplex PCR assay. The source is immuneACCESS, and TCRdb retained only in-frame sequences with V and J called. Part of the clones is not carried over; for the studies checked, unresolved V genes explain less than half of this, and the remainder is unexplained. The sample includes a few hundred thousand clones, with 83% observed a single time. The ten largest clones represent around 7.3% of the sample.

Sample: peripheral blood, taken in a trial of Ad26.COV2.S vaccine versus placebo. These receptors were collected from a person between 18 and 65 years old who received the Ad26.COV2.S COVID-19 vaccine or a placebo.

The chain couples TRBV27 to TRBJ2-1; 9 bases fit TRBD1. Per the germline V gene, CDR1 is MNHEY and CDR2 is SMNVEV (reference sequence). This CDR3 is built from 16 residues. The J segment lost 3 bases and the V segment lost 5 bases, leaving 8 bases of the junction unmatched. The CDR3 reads CASSATGGGSYNEQFF. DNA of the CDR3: TGTGCCAGCAGTGCGACAGGGGGTGGAAGCTACAATGAGCAGTTCTTC.

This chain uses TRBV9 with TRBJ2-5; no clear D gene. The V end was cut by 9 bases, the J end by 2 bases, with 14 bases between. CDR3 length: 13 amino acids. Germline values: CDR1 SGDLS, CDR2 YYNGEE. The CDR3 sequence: CAIDRQPQETQYF. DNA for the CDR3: TGTGCCATCGATCGGCAGCCTCAAGAGACCCAGTACTTC. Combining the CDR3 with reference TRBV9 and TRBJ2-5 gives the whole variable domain DSGVTQTPKHLITATGQRVTLRCSPRSGDLSVYWYQQSLDQGLQFLIQYYNGEERAKGNILERFSAQQFPDLHSELNLSSLELGDSALYFCAIDRQPQETQYFGPGTRLLVL.

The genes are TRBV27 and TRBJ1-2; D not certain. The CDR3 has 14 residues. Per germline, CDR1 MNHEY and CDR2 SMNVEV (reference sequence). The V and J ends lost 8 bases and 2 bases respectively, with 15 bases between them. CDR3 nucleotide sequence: TGTGCCAGCGGAGCACCGGACCGGAACTATGGCTACACCTTC. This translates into CASGAPDRNYGYTF.

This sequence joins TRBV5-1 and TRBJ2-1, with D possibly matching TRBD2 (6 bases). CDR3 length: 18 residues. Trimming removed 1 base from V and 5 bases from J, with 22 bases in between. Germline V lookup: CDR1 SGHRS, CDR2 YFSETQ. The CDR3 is CASSLLPPSAGENNEQFF. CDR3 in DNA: TGCGCCAGCAGCTTGCTACCACCTAGCGCCGGAGAAAACAATGAGCAGTTCTTC.

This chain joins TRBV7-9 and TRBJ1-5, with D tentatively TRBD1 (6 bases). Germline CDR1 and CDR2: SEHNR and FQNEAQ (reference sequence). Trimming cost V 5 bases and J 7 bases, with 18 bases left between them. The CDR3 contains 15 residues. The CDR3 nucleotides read TGTGCCAGCAGCCTGGGACAAACGCTGGGGCAGCCCCAGCATTTT. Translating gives CASSLGQTLGQPQHF.

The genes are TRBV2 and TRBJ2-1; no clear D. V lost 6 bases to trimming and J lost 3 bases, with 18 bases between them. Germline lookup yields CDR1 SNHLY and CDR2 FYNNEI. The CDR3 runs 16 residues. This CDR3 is CASRTKPGVDYNEQFF. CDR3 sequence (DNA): TGTGCCAGCAGGACCAAACCCGGTGTTGACTACAATGAGCAGTTCTTC.

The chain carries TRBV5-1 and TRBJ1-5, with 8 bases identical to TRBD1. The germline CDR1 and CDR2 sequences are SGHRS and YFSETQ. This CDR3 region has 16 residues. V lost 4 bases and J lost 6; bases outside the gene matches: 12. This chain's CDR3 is CASSPLPTGGGQPQHF. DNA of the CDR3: TGCGCCAGCAGCCCCCTTCCAACAGGGGGAGGTCAGCCCCAGCATTTT.

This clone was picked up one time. CDR3 nucleotide sequence: TGTGCCAGTAGGGTCCGGGACTCCAGCACAGATACGCAGTATTTT. Translation: CASRVRDSSTDTQYF. This chain links TRBV19 with TRBJ2-3, with a possible D match to TRBD2 (6 bases). V shed 6 bases and J shed 0 bases, with 13 bases lying between them. The CDR3 sequence is 15 residues long. Germline CDR1 is LNHDA and CDR2 is SQIVND (reference sequence).

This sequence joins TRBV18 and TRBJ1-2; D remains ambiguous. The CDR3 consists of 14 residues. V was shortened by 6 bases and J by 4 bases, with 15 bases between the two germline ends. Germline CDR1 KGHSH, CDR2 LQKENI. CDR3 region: CASSPSKGFYGYTF. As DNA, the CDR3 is TGTGCCAGCTCCCCCTCAAAGGGATTCTATGGCTACACCTTC. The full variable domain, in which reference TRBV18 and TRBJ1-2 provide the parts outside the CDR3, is NAGVMQNPRHLVRRRGQEARLRCSPMKGHSHVYWYRQLPEEGLKFMVYLQKENIIDESGMPKERFSAEFPKEGPSILRIQQVVRGDSAAYFCASSPSKGFYGYTFGSGTRLTVV.

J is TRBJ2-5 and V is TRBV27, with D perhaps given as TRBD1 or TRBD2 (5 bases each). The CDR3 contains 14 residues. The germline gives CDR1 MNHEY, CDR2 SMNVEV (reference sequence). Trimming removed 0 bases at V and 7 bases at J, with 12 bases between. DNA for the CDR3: TGTGCCAGCAGTTTATCGTCGACGGGGCGGACCCAGTACTTC. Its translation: CASSLSSTGRTQYF.

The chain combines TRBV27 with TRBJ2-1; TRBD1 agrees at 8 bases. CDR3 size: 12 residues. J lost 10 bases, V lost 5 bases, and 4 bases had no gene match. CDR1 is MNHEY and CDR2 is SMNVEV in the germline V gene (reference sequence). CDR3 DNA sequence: TGTGCCAGCAGTCACCCAGGGGGCGAGCAGTTCTTC. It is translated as CASSHPGGEQFF.

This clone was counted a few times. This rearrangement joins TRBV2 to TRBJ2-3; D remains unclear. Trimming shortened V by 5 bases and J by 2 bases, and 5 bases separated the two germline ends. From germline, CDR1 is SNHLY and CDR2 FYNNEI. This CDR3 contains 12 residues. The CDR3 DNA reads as TGTGCCAGCAGTATAAACACAGATACGCAGTATTTT. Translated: CASSINTDTQYF.

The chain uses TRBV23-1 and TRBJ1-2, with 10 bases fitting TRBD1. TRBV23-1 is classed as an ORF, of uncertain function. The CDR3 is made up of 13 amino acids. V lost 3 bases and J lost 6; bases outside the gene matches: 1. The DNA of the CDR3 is TGCGCCAGCAGTCAGACAGGGGGCAATGGCTACACCTTC. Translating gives CASSQTGGNGYTF.

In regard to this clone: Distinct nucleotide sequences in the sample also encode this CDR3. The chain's CDR3 is CASSFGGTDTQYF. The CDR3 nucleotides read TGTGCCAGCAGCTTCGGGGGCACAGATACGCAGTATTTT. V usage is TRBV11-2 and J usage is TRBJ2-3, with D maybe TRBD2 (5 bases). Germline CDR1 is SGHAT and CDR2 is FQNNGV. Trimming removed 3 bases at V and 1 base at J, with 5 bases between. The length of the CDR3 is 13 residues.

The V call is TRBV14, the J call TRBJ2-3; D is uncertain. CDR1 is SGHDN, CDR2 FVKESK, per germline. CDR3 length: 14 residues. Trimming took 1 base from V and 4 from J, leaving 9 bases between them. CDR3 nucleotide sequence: TGTGCCAGCAGCCAAGGGCAAGTGGCAGATACGCAGTATTTT. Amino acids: CASSQGQVADTQYF.

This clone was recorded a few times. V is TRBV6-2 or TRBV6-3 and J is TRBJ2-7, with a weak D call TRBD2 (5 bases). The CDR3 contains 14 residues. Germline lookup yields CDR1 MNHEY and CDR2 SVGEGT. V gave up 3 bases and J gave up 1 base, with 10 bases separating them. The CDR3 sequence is CASSYPLASYEQYF. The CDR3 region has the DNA TGTGCCAGCAGTTATCCCCTAGCATCCTACGAGCAGTACTTC.

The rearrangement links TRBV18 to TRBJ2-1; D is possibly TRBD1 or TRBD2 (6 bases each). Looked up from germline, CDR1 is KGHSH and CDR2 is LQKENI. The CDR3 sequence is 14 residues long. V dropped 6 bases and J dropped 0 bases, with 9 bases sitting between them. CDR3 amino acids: CASSGGASYNEQFF. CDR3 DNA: TGTGCCAGCTCGGGGGGCGCCTCCTACAATGAGCAGTTCTTC.

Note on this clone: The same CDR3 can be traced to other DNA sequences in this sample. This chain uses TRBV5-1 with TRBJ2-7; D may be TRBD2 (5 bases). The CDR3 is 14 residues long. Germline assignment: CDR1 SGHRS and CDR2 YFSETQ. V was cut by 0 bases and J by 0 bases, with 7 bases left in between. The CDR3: CASSLAAGSYEQYF. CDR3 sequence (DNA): TGCGCCAGCAGCTTGGCTGCGGGCTCCTACGAGCAGTACTTC.

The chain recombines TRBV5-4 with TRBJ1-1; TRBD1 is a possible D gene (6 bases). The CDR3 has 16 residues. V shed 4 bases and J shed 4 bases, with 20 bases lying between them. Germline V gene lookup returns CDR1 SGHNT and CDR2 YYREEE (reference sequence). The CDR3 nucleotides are TGTGCCAGCAGCCCCCCGGAACAGGGCTTGGGCACTGAAGCTTTCTTT. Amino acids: CASSPPEQGLGTEAFF.

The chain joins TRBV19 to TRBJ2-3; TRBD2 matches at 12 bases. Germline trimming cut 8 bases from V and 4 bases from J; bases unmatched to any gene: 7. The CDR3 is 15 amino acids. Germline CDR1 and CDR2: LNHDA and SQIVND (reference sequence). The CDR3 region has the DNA TGTGCCAGTGCTCCGAGGACTAGCGGGGCAGATACGCAGTATTTT. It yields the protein CASAPRTSGADTQYF.

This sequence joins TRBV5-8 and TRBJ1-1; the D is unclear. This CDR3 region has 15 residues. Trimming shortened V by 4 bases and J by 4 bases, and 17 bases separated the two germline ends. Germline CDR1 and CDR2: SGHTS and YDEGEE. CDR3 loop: CASSPSRTPGTEAFF. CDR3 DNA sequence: TGTGCCAGCAGCCCATCACGAACCCCCGGCACTGAAGCTTTCTTT.

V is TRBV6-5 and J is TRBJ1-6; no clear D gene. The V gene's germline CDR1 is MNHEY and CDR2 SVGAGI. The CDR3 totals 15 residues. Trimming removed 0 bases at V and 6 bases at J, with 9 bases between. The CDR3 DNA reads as TGTGCCAGCAGTTACTCGGCGGCCCCTAATTCACCCCTCCACTTT. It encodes CASSYSAAPNSPLHF.

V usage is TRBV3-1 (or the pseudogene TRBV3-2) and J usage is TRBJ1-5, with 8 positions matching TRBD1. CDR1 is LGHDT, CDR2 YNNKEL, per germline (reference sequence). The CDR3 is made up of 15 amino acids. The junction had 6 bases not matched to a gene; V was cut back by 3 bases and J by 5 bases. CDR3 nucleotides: TGTGCCAGCAGCCAGGGGGACAGGATCCATCAGCCCCAGCATTTT. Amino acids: CASSQGDRIHQPQHF.

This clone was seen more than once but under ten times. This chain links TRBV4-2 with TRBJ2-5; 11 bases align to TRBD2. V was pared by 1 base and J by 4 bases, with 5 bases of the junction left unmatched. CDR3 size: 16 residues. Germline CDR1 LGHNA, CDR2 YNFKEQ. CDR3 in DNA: TGTGCCAGCAGCCAAGGGCTAGCGGGGGGTAGAGAGACCCAGTACTTC. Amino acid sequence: CASSQGLAGGRETQYF.

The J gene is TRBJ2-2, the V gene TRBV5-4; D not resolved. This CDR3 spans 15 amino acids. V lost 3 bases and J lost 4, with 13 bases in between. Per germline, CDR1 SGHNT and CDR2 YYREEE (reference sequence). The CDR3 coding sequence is TGTGCCAGCAGCTGGCCGGACCGAGGCACCGGGGAGCTGTTTTTT. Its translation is CASSWPDRGTGELFF.

CDR3 protein: CASSLRYRGLAGGEETQYF. The DNA of the CDR3 is TGTGCCAGCAGCTTGCGGTATAGGGGTCTAGCGGGAGGAGAGGAGACCCAGTACTTC. The V call is TRBV11-2, the J call TRBJ2-5; TRBD2 aligns across 11 bases. The CDR3 consists of 19 residues. Germline V gene sequence: CDR1 SGHAT, CDR2 FQNNGV. V was clipped by 3 bases and J by 5 bases; unmatched bases: 17.

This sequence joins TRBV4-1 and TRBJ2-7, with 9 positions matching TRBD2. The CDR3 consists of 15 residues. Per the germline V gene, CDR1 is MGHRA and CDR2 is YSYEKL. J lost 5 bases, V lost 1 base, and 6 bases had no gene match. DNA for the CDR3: TGCGCCAGCAGCCAAGTTCAAGCGGGAGGAAACGAGCAGTACTTC. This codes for CASSQVQAGGNEQYF.

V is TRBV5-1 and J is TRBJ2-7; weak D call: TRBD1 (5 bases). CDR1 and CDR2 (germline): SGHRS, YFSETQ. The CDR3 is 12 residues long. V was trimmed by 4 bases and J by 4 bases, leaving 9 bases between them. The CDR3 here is CASSDQGYEQYF. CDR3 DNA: TGCGCCAGCAGCGACCAGGGATACGAGCAGTACTTC.

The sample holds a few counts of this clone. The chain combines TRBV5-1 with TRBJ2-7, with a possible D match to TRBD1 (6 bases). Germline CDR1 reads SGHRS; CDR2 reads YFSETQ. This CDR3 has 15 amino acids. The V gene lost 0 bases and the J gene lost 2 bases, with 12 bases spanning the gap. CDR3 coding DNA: TGCGCCAGCAGCTTGGGCCGGACAGCAACCTACGAGCAGTACTTC. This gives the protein CASSLGRTATYEQYF.